These T cell receptor beta chains were read from a single sample in a study of radiation and T cells in renal cell carcinoma. Assay used: immunoSEQ multiplex PCR; TCRdb lists only in-frame clones, some missing. The data contain 15,000 to 20,000 clones, 50% to 75% of them singletons. This specimen consisted of tumor tissue, obtained from a patient whose treatment included radiotherapy and nephrectomy. The receptors shown here come from a woman aged 65 to 85 with renal cell carcinoma. Both conserved end residues are part of each CDR3. Each record gives: J gene, D gene, clone size, V gene, CDR3 protein, CDR3 DNA. A D gene is named only where the DNA matches it firmly. Only part of the rows carry a size: once, few, many, or a class if the clone is expanded.

>TRBJ2-1|NA|NA|TRBV5-6
CASSLEGGAYNEQFF
TGTGCCAGCAGCTTGGAGGGAGGAGCCTACAATGAGCAGTTCTTC
>TRBJ2-3|TRBD2|many|TRBV6-4
CASSVTGLPTDTQYF
TGTGCCAGCAGTGTCACGGGACTACCAACAGATACGCAGTATTTT
>TRBJ2-1|NA|NA|TRBV5-4
CASSSFQGESYNEQFF
TGTGCCAGCAGTTCATTCCAGGGTGAGTCCTACAATGAGCAGTTCTTC
>TRBJ1-1|NA|NA|TRBV2
CASSEWGVDTEAFF
TGTGCCAGCAGTGAATGGGGAGTGGACACTGAAGCTTTCTTT
>TRBJ1-1|TRBD1|few|TRBV9
CASSVGGTGTEAFF
TGTGCCAGCAGCGTAGGGGGGACAGGGACTGAAGCTTTCTTT
>TRBJ1-1|TRBD1|few|TRBV2
CASRDDREWAFF
TGTGCCAGCAGAGATGACAGGGAATGGGCTTTCTTT
>TRBJ2-7|NA|NA|TRBV13
CASSLGSGYEQYF
TGTGCCAGCAGCTTAGGGTCCGGCTACGAGCAGTACTTC
>TRBJ1-6|NA|NA|TRBV27
CASRLGSGNSPLHF
TGTGCCAGCAGGCTCGGGTCTGGGAATTCACCCCTCCACTTT
>TRBJ2-7|TRBD1|few|TRBV7-2
CASSRWTGTSYEQYF
TGTGCCAGCAGTCGATGGACAGGGACTTCCTACGAGCAGTACTTC
>TRBJ1-4|NA|NA|TRBV25-1
CASSRPGGGSEKLFF
TGTGCCAGCAGTAGGCCTGGGGGGGGAAGTGAAAAACTGTTTTTT
>TRBJ1-3|NA|once|TRBV27
CASSLSGTGNTIYF
TGTGCCAGCAGTTTATCGGGAACTGGAAACACCATATATTTT
>TRBJ1-1|TRBD1|NA|TRBV5-1
CASSLRQGLRNTEAFF
TGCGCCAGCAGCCTGCGACAGGGGCTGAGGAACACTGAAGCTTTCTTT
>TRBJ2-7|TRBD1|NA|TRBV2
CASRQDRGSVEQYF
TGTGCCAGCAGGCAGGACAGGGGAAGCGTCGAGCAGTACTTC
>TRBJ2-1|NA|once|TRBV5-1
CASSPLSITYNEQFF
TGCGCCAGCAGTCCCCTCTCGATTACCTACAATGAGCAGTTCTTC
>TRBJ1-4|TRBD1|NA|TRBV7-8
CASSSGTGGEKLFF
TGTGCCAGCAGCTCCGGGACAGGAGGAGAAAAACTGTTTTTT
>TRBJ2-5|TRBD2|NA|TRBV9
CASSDLAGARQETQYF
TGTGCCAGCAGCGACCTAGCGGGAGCTCGTCAAGAGACCCAGTACTTC
>TRBJ2-7|TRBD1|NA|TRBV7-9
CASSSRTGLNYEQYF
TGTGCCAGCAGCTCAAGGACAGGGTTAAACTACGAGCAGTACTTC
>TRBJ1-6|NA|NA|TRBV6-1
CASSGLNNSPLHF
TGTGCCAGCAGTGGACTGAATAATTCACCCCTCCACTTT
>TRBJ2-7|NA|NA|TRBV5-1
CASSFLGYEQYF
TGCGCCAGCAGCTTTTTGGGGTACGAGCAGTACTTC
>TRBJ2-7|TRBD1|NA|TRBV28
CASSGVDRSTYEQYF
TGTGCCAGCAGTGGGGTGGACAGGTCCACCTACGAGCAGTACTTC
>TRBJ1-2|NA|NA|TRBV6-5
CASSYGGGNDYGYTF
TGTGCCAGCAGTTATGGGGGGGGGAATGACTATGGCTACACCTTC
>TRBJ2-5|NA|NA|TRBV7-9
CASSPGTDIQETQYF
TGTGCCAGCAGCCCTGGGACGGATATACAAGAGACCCAGTACTTC
>TRBJ1-5|NA|NA|TRBV7-2
CASSSSGLRGQPQHF
TGTGCCAGCAGCTCCTCGGGACTCCGGGGTCAGCCCCAGCATTTT
>TRBJ1-1|NA|NA|TRBV2
CASNQIMNTEAFF
TGTGCCAGCAACCAGATTATGAACACTGAAGCTTTCTTT